This is a list of T cell receptor beta chains from one sample in a study of vaccination effects on CD4 cells after COVID-19. Data came from immunoSEQ multiplex PCR; TCRdb stores just in-frame clones and leaves some out. Found here are some 77,000 clones, around 72% of them singletons; the top ten hold about 4.1%. These receptors have no identified antigens. This specimen was CD4+ T cells from PBMCs cultured with HCoV-OC43 spike peptides, taken before COVID-19 vaccination. The receptor set was obtained from a human donor who received a COVID-19 vaccine. Each CDR3 is given with its conserved first and last residue. The order of the fields is CDR3 length, J gene, D gene, V gene, clone size, CDR3 DNA, CDR3 protein. A D gene is named only where the DNA matches it firmly. Clone size is shown for a subset of rows, as once, few, many or a class of expanded clone.

CDR3 length: 18
J gene: TRBJ2-5
D gene: TRBD2
V gene: TRBV15
clone size: .
CDR3 DNA: TGTGCCACCAGCAGAGAGGCCATCGGCGGGGGGGCCCAAGAGACCCAGTACTTC
CDR3 protein: CATSREAIGGGAQETQYF

CDR3 length: 15
J gene: TRBJ1-1
D gene: TRBD1
V gene: TRBV3-1/TRBV3-2
clone size: .
CDR3 DNA: TGTGCCAGCAGCCAAGATCAGGGGGGGAACACTGAAGCTTTCTTT
CDR3 protein: CASSQDQGGNTEAFF

CDR3 length: 14
J gene: TRBJ1-1
D gene: TRBD1
V gene: TRBV7-3
clone size: .
CDR3 DNA: TGTGCCAGCAGCGGACAGGGTTTCGACACTGAAGCTTTCTTT
CDR3 protein: CASSGQGFDTEAFF

CDR3 length: 16
J gene: TRBJ1-1
D gene: .
V gene: TRBV6-2/TRBV6-3
clone size: once
CDR3 DNA: TGTGCCAGCAGTTACTCGATGGGGGAGGCGGACACTGAAGCTTTCTTT
CDR3 protein: CASSYSMGEADTEAFF

CDR3 length: 14
J gene: TRBJ1-3
D gene: .
V gene: TRBV14
clone size: .
CDR3 DNA: TGTGCCAGCAGTTTCCAGGGGAGTGGAAACACCATATATTTT
CDR3 protein: CASSFQGSGNTIYF

CDR3 length: 12
J gene: TRBJ2-3
D gene: .
V gene: TRBV5-1
clone size: .
CDR3 DNA: TGCGCCAGCAGCTTGGCAGTCGATACGCAGTATTTT
CDR3 protein: CASSLAVDTQYF

CDR3 length: 15
J gene: TRBJ2-2
D gene: .
V gene: TRBV5-1
clone size: .
CDR3 DNA: TGCGCCAGCAGCCCCCCCAGGGGAGGGACCGGGGAGCTGTTTTTT
CDR3 protein: CASSPPRGGTGELFF

CDR3 length: 15
J gene: TRBJ1-5
D gene: .
V gene: TRBV6-1
clone size: .
CDR3 DNA: TGTGCCAGCAGTGAAACCGGACGGGGAATCTACCCCCAGCATTTT
CDR3 protein: CASSETGRGIYPQHF

CDR3 length: 13
J gene: TRBJ1-2
D gene: TRBD1
V gene: TRBV25-1
clone size: .
CDR3 DNA: TGTGCCAGCAGAGGGACAGGGAAGAGTGGCTACACCTTC
CDR3 protein: CASRGTGKSGYTF

CDR3 length: 14
J gene: TRBJ1-1
D gene: .
V gene: TRBV2
clone size: .
CDR3 DNA: TGTGCCAGCAGTGAATTGTCCGTGGGCACTGAAGCTTTCTTT
CDR3 protein: CASSELSVGTEAFF

CDR3 length: 12
J gene: TRBJ1-6
D gene: .
V gene: TRBV6-6
clone size: .
CDR3 DNA: TGTGCCAGCAGTTACGAGACAGCACCCCTCCACTTT
CDR3 protein: CASSYETAPLHF

CDR3 length: 15
J gene: TRBJ1-1
D gene: .
V gene: TRBV10-1
clone size: .
CDR3 DNA: TGCGCCAGCAGTGAGAGGCCTGATGGACTGGGAGAAGCTTTCTTT
CDR3 protein: CASSERPDGLGEAFF

CDR3 length: 15
J gene: TRBJ2-2
D gene: .
V gene: TRBV7-3
clone size: .
CDR3 DNA: TGTGCCAGCAGCTTATCAGGCGGGAACACCGGGGAGCTGTTTTTT
CDR3 protein: CASSLSGGNTGELFF

CDR3 length: 16
J gene: TRBJ1-4
D gene: .
V gene: TRBV27
clone size: .
CDR3 DNA: TGTGCCAGCAGTTTGGGGTCTCGGGGTTCTAATGAAAAACTGTTTTTT
CDR3 protein: CASSLGSRGSNEKLFF

CDR3 length: 17
J gene: TRBJ2-6
D gene: .
V gene: TRBV30
clone size: .
CDR3 DNA: TGTGCCTGGAGTGTAAGGTCTGGACAGCTGGGGGCCAACGTCCTGACTTTC
CDR3 protein: CAWSVRSGQLGANVLTF

CDR3 length: 14
J gene: TRBJ1-2
D gene: .
V gene: TRBV6-2/TRBV6-3
clone size: .
CDR3 DNA: TGTGCCAGCAGTTACTCCGGACAGAACTATGGCTACACCTTC
CDR3 protein: CASSYSGQNYGYTF

CDR3 length: 13
J gene: TRBJ2-2
D gene: .
V gene: TRBV30
clone size: .
CDR3 DNA: TGTGCCTGGAGGGACCGATACACCGGGGAGCTGTTTTTT
CDR3 protein: CAWRDRYTGELFF

CDR3 length: 16
J gene: TRBJ1-5
D gene: .
V gene: TRBV2
clone size: .
CDR3 DNA: TGTGCCAGCAGTGAAGAATATGGAGGAGTACATCAGCCCCAGCATTTT
CDR3 protein: CASSEEYGGVHQPQHF

CDR3 length: 16
J gene: TRBJ2-2
D gene: .
V gene: TRBV24-1
clone size: few
CDR3 DNA: TGTGCCACCAGTGATTGGGGCTCACCGAACACCGGGGAGCTGTTTTTT
CDR3 protein: CATSDWGSPNTGELFF

CDR3 length: 16
J gene: TRBJ2-1
D gene: .
V gene: TRBV5-1
clone size: .
CDR3 DNA: TGCGCCAGCAGCTTGGTTACCCCGAGCTCCTACAATGAGCAGTTCTTC
CDR3 protein: CASSLVTPSSYNEQFF

CDR3 length: 16
J gene: TRBJ2-3
D gene: .
V gene: TRBV19
clone size: .
CDR3 DNA: TGTGCCAGTAGTATACGGGGCACCCTGCCGCCAGATACGCAGTATTTT
CDR3 protein: CASSIRGTLPPDTQYF

CDR3 length: 18
J gene: TRBJ2-2
D gene: TRBD2
V gene: TRBV7-6
clone size: few
CDR3 DNA: TGTGCCAGCACCCCACTCGGACTAGCGGGGCTCAACACCGGGGAGCTGTTTTTT
CDR3 protein: CASTPLGLAGLNTGELFF

CDR3 length: 14
J gene: TRBJ2-3
D gene: TRBD1
V gene: TRBV6-4
clone size: few
CDR3 DNA: TGTGCCAGCAGTGTACAGGGGGCGTCAGATACGCAGTATTTT
CDR3 protein: CASSVQGASDTQYF

CDR3 length: 13
J gene: TRBJ2-5
D gene: .
V gene: TRBV19
clone size: .
CDR3 DNA: TGTGCCGCGAGCAGGGGACCCCAAGAGACCCAGTACTTC
CDR3 protein: CAASRGPQETQYF

CDR3 length: 15
J gene: TRBJ2-3
D gene: TRBD1
V gene: TRBV7-3
clone size: .
CDR3 DNA: TGTGCCAGCAGCTTAACGGGGACAGCCACAGATACGCAGTATTTT
CDR3 protein: CASSLTGTATDTQYF

CDR3 length: 13
J gene: TRBJ1-1
D gene: .
V gene: TRBV7-3
clone size: .
CDR3 DNA: TGTGCCAGCAGTCCAGGGAGGACCACTGAAGCTTTCTTT
CDR3 protein: CASSPGRTTEAFF

CDR3 length: 16
J gene: TRBJ1-3
D gene: .
V gene: TRBV12-5
clone size: .
CDR3 DNA: TGTGCTAGTGGTTTAGGAGGGGAGTATCCTGGAAACACCATATATTTT
CDR3 protein: CASGLGGEYPGNTIYF

CDR3 length: 17
J gene: TRBJ2-2
D gene: .
V gene: TRBV14
clone size: once
CDR3 DNA: TGTGCCAGCAGCCAAGGACGGACCCGATTGAACACCGGGGAGCTGTTTTTT
CDR3 protein: CASSQGRTRLNTGELFF

CDR3 length: 16
J gene: TRBJ2-3
D gene: TRBD2
V gene: TRBV7-8
clone size: .
CDR3 DNA: TGTGCCAGCAGCTTAGTGGCGGGGGTGAGCACAGATACGCAGTATTTT
CDR3 protein: CASSLVAGVSTDTQYF

CDR3 length: 16
J gene: TRBJ1-2
D gene: TRBD1
V gene: TRBV6-2/TRBV6-3
clone size: .
CDR3 DNA: TGTGCCAGCAGTACTTCCTCAGGGGGCCGATACTATGGCTACACCTTC
CDR3 protein: CASSTSSGGRYYGYTF

CDR3 length: 14
J gene: TRBJ2-5
D gene: TRBD1
V gene: TRBV9
clone size: once
CDR3 DNA: TGTGCCAGCAGCGTCCGGGACAGGGGGTGGACCCAGTACTTC
CDR3 protein: CASSVRDRGWTQYF

CDR3 length: 18
J gene: TRBJ2-3
D gene: TRBD2
V gene: TRBV10-2
clone size: .
CDR3 DNA: TGCGCCAGCACGGGTGCGGGGGAGCAAAAAACTAGCACAGATACGCAGTATTTT
CDR3 protein: CASTGAGEQKTSTDTQYF

CDR3 length: 15
J gene: TRBJ2-5
D gene: .
V gene: TRBV24-1
clone size: .
CDR3 DNA: TGTGCCACCAGTGACCATACAGGGTACCAAGAGACCCAGTACTTC
CDR3 protein: CATSDHTGYQETQYF

CDR3 length: 13
J gene: TRBJ1-3
D gene: .
V gene: TRBV30
clone size: once
CDR3 DNA: TGTGCCTGGTTCGCCGGATCCGGAAACACCATATATTTT
CDR3 protein: CAWFAGSGNTIYF

CDR3 length: 15
J gene: TRBJ2-3
D gene: .
V gene: TRBV6-4
clone size: .
CDR3 DNA: TGTGCCAGCAGTGACTCGGGAGCTAGCACAGATACGCAGTATTTT
CDR3 protein: CASSDSGASTDTQYF

CDR3 length: 16
J gene: TRBJ2-2
D gene: TRBD1
V gene: TRBV4-2
clone size: .
CDR3 DNA: TGTGCCAGCAGCCAAGCCAACAGGGGCGGCAGCGGGGAGCTGTTTTTT
CDR3 protein: CASSQANRGGSGELFF

CDR3 length: 15
J gene: TRBJ1-2
D gene: .
V gene: TRBV5-6
clone size: .
CDR3 DNA: TGTGCCAGCAGCCAATTAGGGGGATCCGACTATGGCTACACCTTC
CDR3 protein: CASSQLGGSDYGYTF

CDR3 length: 15
J gene: TRBJ1-1
D gene: .
V gene: TRBV19
clone size: .
CDR3 DNA: TGTGCCAGTAGTATAGCGGGGGCTTATTTGGCTGAAGCTTTCTTT
CDR3 protein: CASSIAGAYLAEAFF

CDR3 length: 14
J gene: TRBJ1-1
D gene: .
V gene: TRBV6-5
clone size: few
CDR3 DNA: TGTGCCAGCAGTTATGGGACGGGGAACACTGAAGCTTTCTTT
CDR3 protein: CASSYGTGNTEAFF

CDR3 length: 17
J gene: TRBJ2-5
D gene: TRBD1
V gene: TRBV27
clone size: .
CDR3 DNA: TGTGCCAGCAGTTCGACAGGGGGCACGAAGGGGAGAGAGACCCAGTACTTC
CDR3 protein: CASSSTGGTKGRETQYF

CDR3 length: 17
J gene: TRBJ1-1
D gene: TRBD1
V gene: TRBV6-2/TRBV6-3
clone size: .
CDR3 DNA: TGTGCCAGCAGTTACGCCGGGACAGGGGGCTGGGGCACTGAAGCTTTCTTT
CDR3 protein: CASSYAGTGGWGTEAFF

CDR3 length: 17
J gene: TRBJ2-6
D gene: .
V gene: TRBV12-5
clone size: .
CDR3 DNA: TGTGCTAGTGGTTTGGTACGGAGGGGATCCGGGGCCAACGTCCTGACTTTC
CDR3 protein: CASGLVRRGSGANVLTF

CDR3 length: 14
J gene: TRBJ2-2
D gene: .
V gene: TRBV5-1
clone size: .
CDR3 DNA: TGCGCCAGCAGCTTGGGCCAGGGCACCGGGGAGCTGTTTTTT
CDR3 protein: CASSLGQGTGELFF

CDR3 length: 16
J gene: TRBJ2-1
D gene: .
V gene: TRBV7-3
clone size: .
CDR3 DNA: TGTGCCAGCAGCCCGGAGGGGGCGGTCTCCTACAATGAGCAGTTCTTC
CDR3 protein: CASSPEGAVSYNEQFF

CDR3 length: 17
J gene: TRBJ2-1
D gene: .
V gene: TRBV7-9
clone size: .
CDR3 DNA: TGTGCCAGCAGCCTAGAGCTACTAGTTCCCCGGTACAATGAGCAGTTCTTC
CDR3 protein: CASSLELLVPRYNEQFF

CDR3 length: 17
J gene: TRBJ2-5
D gene: TRBD2
V gene: TRBV3-1/TRBV3-2
clone size: .
CDR3 DNA: TGTGCCAGCAGCCGCGGGACTAGCGGGGGGAATAACGTGGCCCAGTACTTC
CDR3 protein: CASSRGTSGGNNVAQYF

CDR3 length: 16
J gene: TRBJ2-2
D gene: TRBD1
V gene: TRBV5-1
clone size: .
CDR3 DNA: TGCGCCAGCAGCTCCCGGACAGGGATTAACACCGGGGAGCTGTTTTTT
CDR3 protein: CASSSRTGINTGELFF

CDR3 length: 15
J gene: TRBJ2-2
D gene: .
V gene: TRBV7-2
clone size: medium-sized
CDR3 DNA: TGTGCCAGCAGTCCCTCTAGGGGGGGTAGGGGGGAGCTGTTTTTT
CDR3 protein: CASSPSRGGRGELFF

CDR3 length: 11
J gene: TRBJ1-2
D gene: .
V gene: TRBV6-1
clone size: .
CDR3 DNA: TGTGCCAGCAGTGAAGCGCTATACTACACCTTC
CDR3 protein: CASSEALYYTF

CDR3 length: 14
J gene: TRBJ1-5
D gene: .
V gene: TRBV5-1
clone size: .
CDR3 DNA: TGCGCCAGAACAGGACAGTTTAGCAATCAGCCCCAGCATTTT
CDR3 protein: CARTGQFSNQPQHF

CDR3 length: 19
J gene: TRBJ1-4
D gene: .
V gene: TRBV18
clone size: .
CDR3 DNA: TGTGCCAGCTCACACGGGCGGGGACCGAAACTCGGGGCTAATGAAAAACTGTTTTTT
CDR3 protein: CASSHGRGPKLGANEKLFF

CDR3 length: 13
J gene: TRBJ2-3
D gene: .
V gene: TRBV10-1
clone size: .
CDR3 DNA: TGCGCCACAGCTATGGGTGGCACAGATACGCAGTATTTT
CDR3 protein: CATAMGGTDTQYF

CDR3 length: 16
J gene: TRBJ1-5
D gene: .
V gene: TRBV5-1
clone size: .
CDR3 DNA: TGCGCCAGCAGCTTGGGAGGGGGATATGCCAATCAGCCCCAGCATTTT
CDR3 protein: CASSLGGGYANQPQHF

CDR3 length: 18
J gene: TRBJ2-1
D gene: TRBD2
V gene: TRBV10-2
clone size: .
CDR3 DNA: TGCGCCAGCAGTGAGTCGAGGCGACTAGCGGGGGGATTCAATGAGCAGTTCTTC
CDR3 protein: CASSESRRLAGGFNEQFF

CDR3 length: 14
J gene: TRBJ2-1
D gene: TRBD2
V gene: TRBV7-3
clone size: .
CDR3 DNA: TGTGCCAGCAGCCGGACTAGCGGCTACAATGAGCAGTTCTTC
CDR3 protein: CASSRTSGYNEQFF

CDR3 length: 13
J gene: TRBJ1-2
D gene: .
V gene: TRBV18
clone size: few
CDR3 DNA: TGTGCCAGCTCACCAGCCGGGGCCTATGGCTACACCTTC
CDR3 protein: CASSPAGAYGYTF

CDR3 length: 13
J gene: TRBJ2-5
D gene: .
V gene: TRBV5-1
clone size: once
CDR3 DNA: TGCGCCAGCAGCGAGACAGGTCAAGAGACCCAGTACTTC
CDR3 protein: CASSETGQETQYF

CDR3 length: 15
J gene: TRBJ2-5
D gene: .
V gene: TRBV4-1
clone size: .
CDR3 DNA: TGCGCCAGCAGCCAGGGCTTGCAGGAGACAGAGACCCAGTACTTC
CDR3 protein: CASSQGLQETETQYF

CDR3 length: 17
J gene: TRBJ2-5
D gene: .
V gene: TRBV6-1
clone size: .
CDR3 DNA: TGTGCCAGCAGTGAAGCGCTTGACAAAAACCCCCTCGGGACCCAGTACTTC
CDR3 protein: CASSEALDKNPLGTQYF